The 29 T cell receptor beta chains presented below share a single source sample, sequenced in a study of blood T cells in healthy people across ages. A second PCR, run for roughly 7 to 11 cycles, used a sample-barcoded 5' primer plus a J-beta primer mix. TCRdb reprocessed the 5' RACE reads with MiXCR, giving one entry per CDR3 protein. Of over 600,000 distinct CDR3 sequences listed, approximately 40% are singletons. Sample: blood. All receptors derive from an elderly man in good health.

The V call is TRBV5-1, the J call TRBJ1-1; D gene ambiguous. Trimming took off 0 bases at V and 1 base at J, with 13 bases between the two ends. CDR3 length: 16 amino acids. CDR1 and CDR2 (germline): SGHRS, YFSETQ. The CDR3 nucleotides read TGCGCCAGCAGCTTGGGTTACGCGCGGGGGAACACTGAAGCTTTCTTT. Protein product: CASSLGYARGNTEAFF.

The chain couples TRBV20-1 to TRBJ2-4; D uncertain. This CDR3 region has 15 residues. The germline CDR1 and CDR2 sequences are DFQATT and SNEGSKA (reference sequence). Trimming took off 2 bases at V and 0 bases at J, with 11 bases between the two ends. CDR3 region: CSARRVTSAKNIQYF. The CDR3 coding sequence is TGCAGTGCTAGAAGGGTTACGTCAGCCAAAAACATTCAGTACTTC.

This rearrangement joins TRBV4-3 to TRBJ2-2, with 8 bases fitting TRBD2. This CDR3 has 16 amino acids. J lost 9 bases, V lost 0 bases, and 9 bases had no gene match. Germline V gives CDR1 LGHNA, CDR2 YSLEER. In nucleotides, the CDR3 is TGCGCCAGCAGCCAAGAACCCGGGACTAGTTTAAGGGAGCTGTTTTTT. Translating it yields CASSQEPGTSLRELFF.

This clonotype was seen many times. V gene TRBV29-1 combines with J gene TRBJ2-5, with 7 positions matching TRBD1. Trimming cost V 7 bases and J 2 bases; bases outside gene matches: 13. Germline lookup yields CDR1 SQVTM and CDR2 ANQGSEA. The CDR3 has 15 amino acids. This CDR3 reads CSAGSGTDFQETQYF. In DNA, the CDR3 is TGCAGCGCAGGCTCTGGGACAGACTTTCAAGAGACCCAGTACTTC.

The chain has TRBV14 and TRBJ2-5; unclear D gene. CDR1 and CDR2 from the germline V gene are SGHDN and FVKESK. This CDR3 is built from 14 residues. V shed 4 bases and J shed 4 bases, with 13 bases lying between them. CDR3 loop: CASSPGAHGETQYF. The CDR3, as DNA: TGTGCCAGCAGCCCCGGTGCACACGGAGAGACCCAGTACTTC.

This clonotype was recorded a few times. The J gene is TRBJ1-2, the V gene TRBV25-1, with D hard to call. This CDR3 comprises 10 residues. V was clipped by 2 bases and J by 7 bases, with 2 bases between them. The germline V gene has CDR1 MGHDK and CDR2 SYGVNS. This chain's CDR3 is CASSESGYTF. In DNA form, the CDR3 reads TGTGCCAGCAGTGAAAGTGGCTACACCTTC.

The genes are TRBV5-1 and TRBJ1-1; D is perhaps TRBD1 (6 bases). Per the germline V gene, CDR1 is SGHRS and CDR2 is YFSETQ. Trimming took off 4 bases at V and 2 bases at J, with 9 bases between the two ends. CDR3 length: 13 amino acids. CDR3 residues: CASSARGNTEAFF. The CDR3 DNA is TGCGCCAGCAGCGCCAGGGGTAACACTGAAGCTTTCTTT.

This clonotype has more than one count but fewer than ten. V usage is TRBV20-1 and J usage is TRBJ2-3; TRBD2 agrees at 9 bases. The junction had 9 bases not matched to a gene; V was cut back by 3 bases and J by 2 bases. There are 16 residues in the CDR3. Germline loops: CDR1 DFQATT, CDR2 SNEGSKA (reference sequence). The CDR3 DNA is TGCAGTGCTAGTAGGTTGGCTAGCGGGGTCACAGATACGCAGTATTTT. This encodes CSASRLASGVTDTQYF.

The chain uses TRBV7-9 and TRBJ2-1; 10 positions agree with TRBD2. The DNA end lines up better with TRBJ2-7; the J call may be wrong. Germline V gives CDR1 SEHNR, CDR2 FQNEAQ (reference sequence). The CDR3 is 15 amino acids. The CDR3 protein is CASRSAGGSYNEQYF. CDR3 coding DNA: TGTGCCAGCAGGTCAGCGGGGGGGTCCTACAATGAGCAGTACTTC.

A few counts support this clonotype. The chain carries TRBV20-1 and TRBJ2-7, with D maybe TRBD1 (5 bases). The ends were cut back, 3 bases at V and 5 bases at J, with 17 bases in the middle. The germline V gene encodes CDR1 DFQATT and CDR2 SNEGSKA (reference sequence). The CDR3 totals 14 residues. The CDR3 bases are TGCAGTGCTAGTTTTGCCAGGGTCTTCAACGAGCAGTACTTC. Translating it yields CSASFARVFNEQYF.

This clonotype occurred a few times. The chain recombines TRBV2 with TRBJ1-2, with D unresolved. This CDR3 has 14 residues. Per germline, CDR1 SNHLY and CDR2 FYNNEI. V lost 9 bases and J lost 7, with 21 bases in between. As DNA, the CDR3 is TGTGCCAGTTTCCTCGGGAACAGATGGGGTGGCTACACCTTC. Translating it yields CASFLGNRWGGYTF.

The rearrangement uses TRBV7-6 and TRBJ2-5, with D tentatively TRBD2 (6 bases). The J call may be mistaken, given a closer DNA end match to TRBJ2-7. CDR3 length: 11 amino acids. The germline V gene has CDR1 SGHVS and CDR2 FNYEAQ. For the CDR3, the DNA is TGTGCCAGCGGGGGACTCTACGAGCAGTACTTC. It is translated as CASGGLYEQYF.

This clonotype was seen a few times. DNA of the CDR3: TGCAGTGCTAGAGATCGGGGACAGGGAATGCAAGAGCAGTACTTC. Encoded protein: CSARDRGQGMQEQYF. This chain uses TRBV20-1 with TRBJ2-7, with 9 bases matching TRBD1. The CDR3 is 15 amino acids. Losses at the gene ends were 0 bases for V and 7 bases for J; bases not matched to a gene: 10. Germline V gene sequence: CDR1 DFQATT, CDR2 SNEGSKA (reference sequence).

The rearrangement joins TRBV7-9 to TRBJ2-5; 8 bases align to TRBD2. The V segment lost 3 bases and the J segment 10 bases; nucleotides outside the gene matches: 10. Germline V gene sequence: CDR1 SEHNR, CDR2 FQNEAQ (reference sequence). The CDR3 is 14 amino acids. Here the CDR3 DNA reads TGTGCCAGCAGCTTCGGGGGGGCTCTAATTGACCAGTACTTC. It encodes CASSFGGALIDQYF.

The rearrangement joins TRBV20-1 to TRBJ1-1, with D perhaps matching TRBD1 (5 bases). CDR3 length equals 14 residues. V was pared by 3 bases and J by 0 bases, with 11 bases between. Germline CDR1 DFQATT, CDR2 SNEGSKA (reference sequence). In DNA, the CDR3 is TGCAGTGCTAGTGTCGGGGCCATGAACACTGAAGCTTTCTTT. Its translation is CSASVGAMNTEAFF.

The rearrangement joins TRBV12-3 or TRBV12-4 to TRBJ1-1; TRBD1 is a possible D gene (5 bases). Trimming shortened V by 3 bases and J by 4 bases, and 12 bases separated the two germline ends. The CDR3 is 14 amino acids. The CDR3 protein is CASSFQGRVTEAFF. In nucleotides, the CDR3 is TGTGCCAGCAGTTTCCAGGGACGGGTCACTGAAGCTTTCTTT.

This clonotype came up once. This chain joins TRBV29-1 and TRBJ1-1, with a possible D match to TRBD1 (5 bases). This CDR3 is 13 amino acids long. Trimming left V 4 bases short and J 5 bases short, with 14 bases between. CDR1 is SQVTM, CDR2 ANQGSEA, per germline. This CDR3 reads CSVAVGPRTEAFF. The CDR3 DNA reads TGCAGCGTTGCGGTGGGACCGAGAACTGAAGCTTTCTTT.

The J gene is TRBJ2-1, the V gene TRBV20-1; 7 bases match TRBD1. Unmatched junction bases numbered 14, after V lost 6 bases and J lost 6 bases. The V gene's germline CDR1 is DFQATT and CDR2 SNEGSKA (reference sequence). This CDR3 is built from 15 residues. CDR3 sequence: CSAYPQGKRGNEQFF. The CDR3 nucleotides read TGCAGTGCCTACCCACAGGGGAAGAGGGGCAATGAGCAGTTCTTC.

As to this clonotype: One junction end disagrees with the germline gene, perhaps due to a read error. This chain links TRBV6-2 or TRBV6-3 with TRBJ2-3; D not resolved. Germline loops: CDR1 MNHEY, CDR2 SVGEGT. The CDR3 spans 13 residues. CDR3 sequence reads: CASTKSGTDAQYF. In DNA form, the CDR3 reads TGTGCCAGCACGAAGAGTGGCACAGATGCGCAGTATTTT.

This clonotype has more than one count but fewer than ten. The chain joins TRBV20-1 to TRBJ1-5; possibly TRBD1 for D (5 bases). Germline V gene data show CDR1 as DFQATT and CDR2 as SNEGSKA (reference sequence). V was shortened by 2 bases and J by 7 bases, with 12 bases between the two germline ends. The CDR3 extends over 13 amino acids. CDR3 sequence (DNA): TGCAGTGCTAGACAGGGAGTTGGACAGCCCCAGCATTTT. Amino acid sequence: CSARQGVGQPQHF.

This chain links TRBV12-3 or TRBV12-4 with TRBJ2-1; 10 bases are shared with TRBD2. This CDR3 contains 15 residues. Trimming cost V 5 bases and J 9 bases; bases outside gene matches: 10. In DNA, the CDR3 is TGTGCCAGCAGTCTACGACGAGCGGGGGGGGGTGAGCAGTTCTTC. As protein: CASSLRRAGGGEQFF.

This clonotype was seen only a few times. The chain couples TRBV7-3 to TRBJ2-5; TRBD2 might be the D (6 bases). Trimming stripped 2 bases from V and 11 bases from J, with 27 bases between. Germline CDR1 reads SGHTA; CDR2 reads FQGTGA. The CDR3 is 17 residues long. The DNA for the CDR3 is TGTGCCAGCAGCTTACGGGGATGGCGGGGAACCGAGAATGAGCAGTACTTC. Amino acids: CASSLRGWRGTENEQYF.

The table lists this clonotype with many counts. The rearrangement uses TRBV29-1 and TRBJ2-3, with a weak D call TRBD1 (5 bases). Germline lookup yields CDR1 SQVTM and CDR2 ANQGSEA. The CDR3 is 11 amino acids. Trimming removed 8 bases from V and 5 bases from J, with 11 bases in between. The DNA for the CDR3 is TGCAGCAAAACCCAGGGAGATACGCAGTATTTT. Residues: CSKTQGDTQYF.

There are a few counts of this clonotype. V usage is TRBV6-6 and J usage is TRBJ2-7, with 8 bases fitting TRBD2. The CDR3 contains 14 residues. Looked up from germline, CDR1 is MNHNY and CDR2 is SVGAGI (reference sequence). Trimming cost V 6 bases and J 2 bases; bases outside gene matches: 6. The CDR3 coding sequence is TGTGCCAGCAGGAGTCGGGAGGGCACCTACGAGCAGTACTTC. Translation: CASRSREGTYEQYF.

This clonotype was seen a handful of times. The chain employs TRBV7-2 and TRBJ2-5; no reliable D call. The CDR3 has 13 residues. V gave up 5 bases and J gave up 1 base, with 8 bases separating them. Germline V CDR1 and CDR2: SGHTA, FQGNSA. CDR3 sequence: CASSGMSQETQYF. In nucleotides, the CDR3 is TGTGCCAGCAGCGGAATGAGCCAAGAGACCCAGTACTTC. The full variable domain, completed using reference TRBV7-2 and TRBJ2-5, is GAGVSQSPSNKVTEKGKDVELRCDPISGHTALYWYRQSLGQGLEFLIYFQGNSAPDKSGLPSDRFSAERTGGSVSTLTIQRTQQEDSAVYLCASSGMSQETQYFGPGTRLLVL.

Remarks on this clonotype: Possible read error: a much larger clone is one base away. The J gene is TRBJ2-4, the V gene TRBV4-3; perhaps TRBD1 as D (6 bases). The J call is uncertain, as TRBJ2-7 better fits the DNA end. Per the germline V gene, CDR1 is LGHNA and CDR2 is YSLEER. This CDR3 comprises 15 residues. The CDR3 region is CASSHKQGPTHEQYF. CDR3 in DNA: TGCGCCAGCAGCCACAAACAGGGACCCACCCACGAGCAGTACTTC.

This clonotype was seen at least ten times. The CDR3 nucleotides are TGCAGCGTTGTTGGGACAGGGGACTACGAGCAGTACTTC. It codes for CSVVGTGDYEQYF. This chain links TRBV29-1 with TRBJ2-7; 10 positions agree with TRBD1. CDR1 and CDR2 (germline): SQVTM, ANQGSEA. Unmatched junction bases numbered 3, after V lost 4 bases and J lost 3 bases. CDR3 length: 13 amino acids.

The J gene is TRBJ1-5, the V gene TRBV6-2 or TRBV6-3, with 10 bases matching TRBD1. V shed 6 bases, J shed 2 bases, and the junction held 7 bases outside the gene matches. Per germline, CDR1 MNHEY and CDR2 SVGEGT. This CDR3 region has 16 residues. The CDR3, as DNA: TGTGCCAGCAGGGGACAGGGGATGACGGGCAATCAGCCCCAGCATTTT. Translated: CASRGQGMTGNQPQHF.

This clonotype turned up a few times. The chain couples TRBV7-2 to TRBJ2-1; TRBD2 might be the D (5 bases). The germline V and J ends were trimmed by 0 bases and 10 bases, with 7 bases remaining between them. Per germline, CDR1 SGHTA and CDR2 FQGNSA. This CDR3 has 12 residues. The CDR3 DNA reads TGTGCCAGCAGCTTAGCGGGGAGAGAGCAGTTCTTC. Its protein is CASSLAGREQFF.